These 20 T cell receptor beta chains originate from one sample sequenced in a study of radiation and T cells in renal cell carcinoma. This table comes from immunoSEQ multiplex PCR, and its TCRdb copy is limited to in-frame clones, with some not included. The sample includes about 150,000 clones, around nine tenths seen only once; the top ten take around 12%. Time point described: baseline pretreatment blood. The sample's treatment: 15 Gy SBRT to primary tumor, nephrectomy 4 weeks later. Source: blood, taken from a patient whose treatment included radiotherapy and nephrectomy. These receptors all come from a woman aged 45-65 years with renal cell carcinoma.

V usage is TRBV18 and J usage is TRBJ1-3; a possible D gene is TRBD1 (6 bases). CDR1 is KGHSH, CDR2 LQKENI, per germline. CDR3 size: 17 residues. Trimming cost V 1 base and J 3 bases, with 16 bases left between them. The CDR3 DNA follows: TGTGCCAGCTCACCACTGTCGGACAGCAGACATGGAAACACCATATATTTT. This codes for CASSPLSDSRHGNTIYF.

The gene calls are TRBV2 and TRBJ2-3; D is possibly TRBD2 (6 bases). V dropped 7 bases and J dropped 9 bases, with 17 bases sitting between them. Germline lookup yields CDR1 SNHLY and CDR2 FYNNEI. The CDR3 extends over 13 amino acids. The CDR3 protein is CASTEGLLGTQYF. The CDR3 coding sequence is TGTGCCAGCACTGAGGGACTTCTTGGGACGCAGTATTTT.

CDR3 bases: TGCAGCGTTGAAACCCTCGGGGGGTCAAACTTTCTGGATGAGCAGTTCTTC. Translating it yields CSVETLGGSNFLDEQFF. The chain carries TRBV29-1 and TRBJ2-1, with TRBD2 matching 7 bases. V lost 2 bases, J lost 8 bases, and 18 bases stayed unmatched. The CDR3 runs to 17 residues. Looked up from germline, CDR1 is SQVTM and CDR2 is ANQGSEA.

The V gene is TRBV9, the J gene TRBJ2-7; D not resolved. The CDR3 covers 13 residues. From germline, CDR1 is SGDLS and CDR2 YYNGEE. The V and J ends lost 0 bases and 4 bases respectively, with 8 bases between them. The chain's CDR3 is CASSVAPSYEQYF. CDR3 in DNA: TGTGCCAGCAGCGTAGCTCCCAGTTACGAGCAGTACTTC.

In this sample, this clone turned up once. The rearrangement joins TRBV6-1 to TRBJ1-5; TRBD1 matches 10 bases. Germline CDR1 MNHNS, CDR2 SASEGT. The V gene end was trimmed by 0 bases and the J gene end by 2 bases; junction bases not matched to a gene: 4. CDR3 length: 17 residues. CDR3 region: CASSEAVTGGGNQPQHF. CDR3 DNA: TGTGCCAGCAGTGAAGCCGTGACAGGGGGCGGCAATCAGCCCCAGCATTTT.

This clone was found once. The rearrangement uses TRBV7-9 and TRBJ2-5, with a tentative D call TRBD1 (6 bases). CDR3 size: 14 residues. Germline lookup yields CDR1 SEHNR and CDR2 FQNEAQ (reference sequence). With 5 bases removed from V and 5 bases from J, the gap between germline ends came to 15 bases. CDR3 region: CASSPTGQRETQYF. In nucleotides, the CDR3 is TGTGCCAGCAGCCCGACCGGACAGCGGGAGACCCAGTACTTC.

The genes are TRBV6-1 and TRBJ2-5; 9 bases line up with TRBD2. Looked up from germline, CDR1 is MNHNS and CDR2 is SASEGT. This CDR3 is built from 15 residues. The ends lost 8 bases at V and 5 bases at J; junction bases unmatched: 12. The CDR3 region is CASQRPAGGRETQYF. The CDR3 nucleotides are TGTGCCAGCCAGAGACCCGCGGGGGGGCGGGAGACCCAGTACTTC.

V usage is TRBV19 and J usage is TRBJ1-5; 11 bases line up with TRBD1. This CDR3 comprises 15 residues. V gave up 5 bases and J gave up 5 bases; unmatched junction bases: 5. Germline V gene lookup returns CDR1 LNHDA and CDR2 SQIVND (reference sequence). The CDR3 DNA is TGTGCCAGTAGTGTCGGGACAGGGGGACATCAGCCCCAGCATTTT. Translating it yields CASSVGTGGHQPQHF.

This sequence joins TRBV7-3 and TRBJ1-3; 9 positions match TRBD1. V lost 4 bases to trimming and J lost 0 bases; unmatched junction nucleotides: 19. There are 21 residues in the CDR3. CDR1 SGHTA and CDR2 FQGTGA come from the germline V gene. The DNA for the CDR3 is TGTGCCAGCAGCTCAAGGGCCGGACAGGGGCTGGAATCGCGCTCTGGAAACACCATATATTTT. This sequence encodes CASSSRAGQGLESRSGNTIYF.

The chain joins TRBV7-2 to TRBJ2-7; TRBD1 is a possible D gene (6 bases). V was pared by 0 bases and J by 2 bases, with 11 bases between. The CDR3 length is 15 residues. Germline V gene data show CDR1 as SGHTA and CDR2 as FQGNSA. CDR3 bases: TGTGCCAGCAGCTTAGCTTCGACAGGAGCCTACGAGCAGTACTTC. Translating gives CASSLASTGAYEQYF.

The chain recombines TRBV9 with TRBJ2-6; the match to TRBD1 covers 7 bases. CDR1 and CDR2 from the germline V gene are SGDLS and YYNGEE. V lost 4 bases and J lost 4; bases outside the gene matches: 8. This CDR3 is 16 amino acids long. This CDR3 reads CASSSTGSVGANVLTF. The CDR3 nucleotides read TGTGCCAGCAGCTCGACAGGGTCGGTAGGGGCCAACGTCCTGACTTTC.

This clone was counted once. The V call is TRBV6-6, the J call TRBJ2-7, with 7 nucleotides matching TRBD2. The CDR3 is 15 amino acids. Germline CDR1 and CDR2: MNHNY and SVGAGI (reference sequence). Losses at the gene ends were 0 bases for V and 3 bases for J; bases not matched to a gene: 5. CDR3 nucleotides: TGTGCCAGCAGTTACTCCAGCGGCGGGGGCTACGAGCAGTACTTC. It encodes CASSYSSGGGYEQYF.

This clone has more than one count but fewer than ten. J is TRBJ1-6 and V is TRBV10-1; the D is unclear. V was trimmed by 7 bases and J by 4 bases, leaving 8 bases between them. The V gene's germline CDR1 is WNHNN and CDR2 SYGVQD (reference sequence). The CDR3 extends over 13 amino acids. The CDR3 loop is CASIQNYNSPLHF. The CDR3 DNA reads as TGCGCCAGCATCCAGAATTATAATTCACCCCTCCACTTT.

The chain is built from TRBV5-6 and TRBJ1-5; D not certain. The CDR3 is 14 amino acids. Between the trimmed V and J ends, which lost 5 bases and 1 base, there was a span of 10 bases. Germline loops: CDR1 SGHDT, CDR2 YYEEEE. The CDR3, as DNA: TGTGCCAGCAGTTCTCTCGGCAGCAATCAGCCCCAGCATTTT. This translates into CASSSLGSNQPQHF.

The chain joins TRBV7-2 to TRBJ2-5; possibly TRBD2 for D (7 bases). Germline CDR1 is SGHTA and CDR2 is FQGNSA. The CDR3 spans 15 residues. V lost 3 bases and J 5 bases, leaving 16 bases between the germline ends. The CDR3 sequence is CASSFGGRPGETQYF. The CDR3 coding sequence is TGTGCCAGCAGCTTCGGGGGGCGCCCCGGGGAGACCCAGTACTTC.

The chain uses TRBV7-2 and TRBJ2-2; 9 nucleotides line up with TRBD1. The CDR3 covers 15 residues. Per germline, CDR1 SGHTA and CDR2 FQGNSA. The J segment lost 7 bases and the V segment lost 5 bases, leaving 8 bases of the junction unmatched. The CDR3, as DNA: TGTGCCAGCAGCCCTACAGGGGGCTATATCGGGGAGCTGTTTTTT. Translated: CASSPTGGYIGELFF.

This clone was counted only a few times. The CDR3, as DNA: TGTGCCAGCAGCGAACAGGGGGGCCAAGAGACCCAGTACTTC. It codes for CASSEQGGQETQYF. The gene calls are TRBV7-3 and TRBJ2-5, with 8 bases matching TRBD1. This CDR3 is built from 14 residues. V was pared by 5 bases and J by 1 base, with 3 bases of the junction left unmatched. Germline CDR1 and CDR2: SGHTA and FQGTGA. The full variable domain, with the rest looked up from reference TRBV7-3 and TRBJ2-5, is GAGVSQTPSNKVTEKGKYVELRCDPISGHTALYWYRQSLGQGPEFLIYFQGTGAADDSGLPNDRFFAVRPEGSVSTLKIQRTERGDSAVYLCASSEQGGQETQYFGPGTRLLVL.

This CDR3 reads CASSTPGQGKGYTF. CDR3 nucleotides: TGTGCCAGCAGCACTCCGGGACAGGGAAAAGGCTACACCTTC. The rearrangement uses TRBV7-9 and TRBJ1-2; TRBD1 agrees at 9 bases. CDR1 and CDR2 from the germline V gene are SEHNR and FQNEAQ (reference sequence). V lost 5 bases, J lost 8 bases, and 9 bases stayed unmatched. CDR3 length equals 14 residues.

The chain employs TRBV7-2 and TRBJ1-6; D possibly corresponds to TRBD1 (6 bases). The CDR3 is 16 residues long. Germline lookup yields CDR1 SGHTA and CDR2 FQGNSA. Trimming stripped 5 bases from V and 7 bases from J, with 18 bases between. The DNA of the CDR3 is TGTGCCAGCAGCCGGGGGGAAGCAGGGGAAAATTCACCCCTCCACTTT. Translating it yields CASSRGEAGENSPLHF.

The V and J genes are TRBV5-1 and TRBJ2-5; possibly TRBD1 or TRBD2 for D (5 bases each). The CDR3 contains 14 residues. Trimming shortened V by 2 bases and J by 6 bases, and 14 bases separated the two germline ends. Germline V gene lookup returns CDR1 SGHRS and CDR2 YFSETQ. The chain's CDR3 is CASSFRDLSQTQYF. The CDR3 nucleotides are TGCGCCAGCAGCTTCCGGGACCTATCGCAGACCCAGTACTTC. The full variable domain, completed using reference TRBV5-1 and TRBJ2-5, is KAGVTQTPRYLIKTRGQQVTLSCSPISGHRSVSWYQQTPGQGLQFLFEYFSETQRNKGNFPGRFSGRQFSNSRSEMNVSTLELGDSALYLCASSFRDLSQTQYFGPGTRLLVL.